This TCR beta chain originates from a study of CXCR3-negative and CXCR3-positive naive CD8 T cells. Study results and limitations: With CXCR3 expression partially decreased after cryopreservation, most assays relied on fresh PBMCs. More hydrophobic TRB CDR3s occurred in CXCR3-positive than in CXCR3-negative naive cells.

Germline loops: CDR1 SSHAT, CDR2 FNYEAQ (reference sequence). This CDR3 spans 15 amino acids. Triplicate approximately 300,000-cell sorts were made of each CD8+ T cell subset. A CD45RO-CCR7+CD27+CD95- profile was what naive CD8+ T cells displayed. UMI-labeled 5' RACE yielded the TRB cDNA libraries. Each CDR3 protein gets one entry in TCRdb, which reprocessed the 5' RACE reads and gives no DNA. This repertoire comprises under 7,500 distinct CDR3 sequences; its ten largest clones make up about 1.9%. Frequency places this clonotype as medium-sized. Its target is not known. This chain joins TRBV7-7 and TRBJ2-3. The sample comprised naive CXCR3+ CD8+ T cells from blood. As for subset: CD45RO-CCR7+CD27+CD95- naive CD8+ T cells expressing CXCR3 (TNR3+). This receptor was identified in a human donor in good health. Some clones in this sample may be carry-over from other donors' samples. CDR3 region: CASSLSVASTDTQYF.